The rows below give T cell receptor beta chains drawn from one sample of a study of blood T cell repertoires in COVID-19. Method: immunoSEQ multiplex PCR; TCRdb's copy keeps in-frame clones and lacks some. Of roughly 70,000 clones listed, approximately 90% are singletons. Sequenced: peripheral blood. Receptor source: a man in his 70s with active or convalescent COVID-19. CDR3s include the opening cysteine and the closing phenylalanine or tryptophan. The order of the fields is CDR3 protein, V gene, J gene.

CDR3: CASSYSISPGDTQYF
V: TRBV6-5
J: TRBJ2-3

CDR3: CASSLGWLEYGYTF
V: TRBV13
J: TRBJ1-2

CDR3: CASSLFRGQNEQFF
V: TRBV7-2
J: TRBJ2-1

CDR3: CAWSEGTDKFF
V: TRBV30
J: TRBJ2-1

CDR3: CASSPPSNSPLHF
V: TRBV28
J: TRBJ1-6

CDR3: CASSFGLASTDTQYF
V: TRBV5-1
J: TRBJ2-3

CDR3: CASSLDRSNEKLFF
V: TRBV5-4
J: TRBJ1-4

CDR3: CASSLGGANSYEQYF
V: TRBV4-1
J: TRBJ2-7

CDR3: CASIPGGGGLPGYTF
V: TRBV6-6
J: TRBJ1-2

CDR3: CASRTSGQETQYF
V: TRBV12-3/TRBV12-4
J: TRBJ2-5

CDR3: CATSDFGAQGKITDTQYF
V: TRBV24-1
J: TRBJ2-3

CDR3: CASSQLQAGELFF
V: TRBV3-1/TRBV3-2
J: TRBJ2-2

CDR3: CASSGGPYNEQFF
V: TRBV6-4
J: TRBJ2-1

CDR3: CASSPPRGTQYF
V: TRBV18
J: TRBJ2-3

CDR3: CASRSPPRPSGINNEQFF
V: TRBV5-1
J: TRBJ2-1

CDR3: CASSIAGMTYEQYF
V: TRBV19
J: TRBJ2-7

CDR3: CASRTTSGRADEQFF
V: TRBV6-5
J: TRBJ2-1

CDR3: CASSQTSGNYEQYF
V: TRBV3-1/TRBV3-2
J: TRBJ2-7

CDR3: CASSLLTGEQYF
V: TRBV3-1/TRBV3-2
J: TRBJ2-7

CDR3: CSVEDRGQIYGYTF
V: TRBV29-1
J: TRBJ1-2

CDR3: CAISETLESTGANVLTF
V: TRBV10-3
J: TRBJ2-6

CDR3: CASSLRGTASYNEQFF
V: TRBV28
J: TRBJ2-1